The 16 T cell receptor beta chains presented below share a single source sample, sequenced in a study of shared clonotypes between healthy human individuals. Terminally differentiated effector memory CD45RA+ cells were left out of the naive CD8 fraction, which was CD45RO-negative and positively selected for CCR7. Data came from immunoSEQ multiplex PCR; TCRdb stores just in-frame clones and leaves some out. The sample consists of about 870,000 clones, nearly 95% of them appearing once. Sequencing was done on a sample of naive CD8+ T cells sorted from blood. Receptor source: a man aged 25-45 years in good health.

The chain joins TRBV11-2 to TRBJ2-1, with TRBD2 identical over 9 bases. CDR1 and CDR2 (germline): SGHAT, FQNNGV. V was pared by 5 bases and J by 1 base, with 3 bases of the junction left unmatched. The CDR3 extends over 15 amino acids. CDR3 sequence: CASSQTSGSYNEQFF. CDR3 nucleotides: TGTGCCAGCAGCCAGACTAGCGGATCCTACAATGAGCAGTTCTTC.

The CDR3 loop is CASSYPSTDTQYF. The DNA of the CDR3 is TGTGCCAGCAGCTATCCGAGCACAGATACGCAGTATTTT. The V gene is TRBV7-9, the J gene TRBJ2-3; D gene uncertain. The CDR3 length is 13 residues. The germline gives CDR1 SEHNR, CDR2 FQNEAQ (reference sequence). V was cut by 4 bases and J by 0 bases, with 5 bases left in between.

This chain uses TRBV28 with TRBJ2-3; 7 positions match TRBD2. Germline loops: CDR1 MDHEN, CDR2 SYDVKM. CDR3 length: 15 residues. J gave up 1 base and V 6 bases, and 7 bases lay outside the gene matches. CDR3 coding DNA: TGTGCCAGCAGGCCGGGGGGAATGGGCACAGATACGCAGTATTTT. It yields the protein CASRPGGMGTDTQYF. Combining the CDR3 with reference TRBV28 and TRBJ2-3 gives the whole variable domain DVKVTQSSRYLVKRTGEKVFLECVQDMDHENMFWYRQDPGLGLRLIYFSYDVKMKEKGDIPEGYSVSREKKERFSLILESASTNQTSMYLCASRPGGMGTDTQYFGPGTRLTVL.

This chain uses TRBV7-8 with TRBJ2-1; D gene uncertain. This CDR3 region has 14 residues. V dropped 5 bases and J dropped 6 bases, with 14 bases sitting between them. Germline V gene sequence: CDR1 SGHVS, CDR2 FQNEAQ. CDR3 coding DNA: TGTGCCAGCAGCCTTGCCGCCCGCCTCAATGAGCAGTTCTTC. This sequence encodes CASSLAARLNEQFF.

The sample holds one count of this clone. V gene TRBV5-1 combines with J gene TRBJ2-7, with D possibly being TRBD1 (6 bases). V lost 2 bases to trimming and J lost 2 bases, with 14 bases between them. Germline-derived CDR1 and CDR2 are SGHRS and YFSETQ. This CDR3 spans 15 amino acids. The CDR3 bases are TGCGCCAGCAGCTTCCGACAGGATCTTACCTACGAGCAGTACTTC. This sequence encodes CASSFRQDLTYEQYF.

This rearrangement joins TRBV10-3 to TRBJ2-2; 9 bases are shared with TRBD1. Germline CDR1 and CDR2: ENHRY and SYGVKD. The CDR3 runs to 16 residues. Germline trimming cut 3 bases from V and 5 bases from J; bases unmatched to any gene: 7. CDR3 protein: CAISDPPQGATGELFF. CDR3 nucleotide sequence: TGTGCCATCAGTGACCCCCCACAGGGGGCAACCGGGGAGCTGTTTTTT.

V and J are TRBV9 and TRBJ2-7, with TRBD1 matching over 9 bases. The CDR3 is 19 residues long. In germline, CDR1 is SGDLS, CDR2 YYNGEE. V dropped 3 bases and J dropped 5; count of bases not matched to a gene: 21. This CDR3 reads CASSAPGSDSGQGGNEQYF. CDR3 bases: TGTGCCAGCAGCGCCCCCGGGTCCGACTCGGGACAGGGAGGTAACGAGCAGTACTTC.

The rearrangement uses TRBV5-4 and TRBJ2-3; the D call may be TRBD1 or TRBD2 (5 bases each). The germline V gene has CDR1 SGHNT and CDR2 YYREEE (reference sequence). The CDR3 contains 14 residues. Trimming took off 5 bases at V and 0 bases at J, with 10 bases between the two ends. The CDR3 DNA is TGTGCCAGCAGGATCGGGGCTAGCACAGATACGCAGTATTTT. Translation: CASRIGASTDTQYF.

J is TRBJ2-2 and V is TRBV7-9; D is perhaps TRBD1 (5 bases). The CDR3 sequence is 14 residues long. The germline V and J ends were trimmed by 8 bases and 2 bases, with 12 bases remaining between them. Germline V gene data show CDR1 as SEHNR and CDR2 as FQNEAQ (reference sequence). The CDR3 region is CASGAAANTGELFF. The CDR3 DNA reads TGTGCCAGCGGGGCGGCGGCTAACACCGGGGAGCTGTTTTTT.

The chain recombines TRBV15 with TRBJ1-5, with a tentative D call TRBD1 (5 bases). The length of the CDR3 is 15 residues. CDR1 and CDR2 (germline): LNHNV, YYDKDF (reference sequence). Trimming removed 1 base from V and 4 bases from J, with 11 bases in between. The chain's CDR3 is CATSRGQILNQPQHF. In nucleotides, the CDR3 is TGTGCCACCAGCAGAGGACAGATATTAAATCAGCCCCAGCATTTT.

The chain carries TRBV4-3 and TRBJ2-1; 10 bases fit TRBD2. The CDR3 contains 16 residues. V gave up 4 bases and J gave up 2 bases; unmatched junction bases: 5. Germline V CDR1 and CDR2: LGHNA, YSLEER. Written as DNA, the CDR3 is TGCGCCAGCAGCCTAAGCGGGAGGGTCACCTACAATGAGCAGTTCTTC. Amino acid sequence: CASSLSGRVTYNEQFF.

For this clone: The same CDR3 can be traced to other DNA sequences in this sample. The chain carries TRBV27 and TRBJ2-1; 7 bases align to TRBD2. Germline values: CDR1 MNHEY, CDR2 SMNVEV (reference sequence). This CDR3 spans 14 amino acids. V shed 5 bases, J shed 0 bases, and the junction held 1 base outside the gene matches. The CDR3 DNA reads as TGTGCCAGCAGTAGCGGGAACTCCTACAATGAGCAGTTCTTC. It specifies CASSSGNSYNEQFF.

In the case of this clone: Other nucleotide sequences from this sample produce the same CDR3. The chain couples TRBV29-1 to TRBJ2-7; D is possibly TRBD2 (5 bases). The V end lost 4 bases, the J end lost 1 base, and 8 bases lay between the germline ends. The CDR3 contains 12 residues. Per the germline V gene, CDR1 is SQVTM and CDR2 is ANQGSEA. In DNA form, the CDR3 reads TGCAGCGTTGTGGGAGAGTCCTACGAGCAGTACTTC. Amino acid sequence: CSVVGESYEQYF.

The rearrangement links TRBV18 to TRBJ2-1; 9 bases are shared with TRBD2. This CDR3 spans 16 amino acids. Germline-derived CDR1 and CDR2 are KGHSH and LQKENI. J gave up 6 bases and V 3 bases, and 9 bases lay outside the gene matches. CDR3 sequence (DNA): TGTGCCAGCTCACCCCCCCAGCGGGAGGCAGGCAATGAGCAGTTCTTC. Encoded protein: CASSPPQREAGNEQFF. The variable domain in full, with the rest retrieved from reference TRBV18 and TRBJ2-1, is NAGVMQNPRHLVRRRGQEARLRCSPMKGHSHVYWYRQLPEEGLKFMVYLQKENIIDESGMPKERFSAEFPKEGPSILRIQQVVRGDSAAYFCASSPPQREAGNEQFFGPGTRLTVL.

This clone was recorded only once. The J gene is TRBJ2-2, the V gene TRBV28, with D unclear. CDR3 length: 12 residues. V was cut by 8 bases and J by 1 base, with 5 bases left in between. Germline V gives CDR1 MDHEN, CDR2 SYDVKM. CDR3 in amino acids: CASSRNTGELFF. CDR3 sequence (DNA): TGTGCCAGCTCGAGGAACACCGGGGAGCTGTTTTTT.

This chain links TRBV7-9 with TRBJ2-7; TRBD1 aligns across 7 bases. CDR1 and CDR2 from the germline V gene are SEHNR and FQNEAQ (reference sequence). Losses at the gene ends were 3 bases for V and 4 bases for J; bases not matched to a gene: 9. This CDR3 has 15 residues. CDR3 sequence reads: CASSFILGGAYEQYF. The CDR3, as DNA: TGTGCCAGCAGCTTTATTTTAGGGGGCGCTTACGAGCAGTACTTC.